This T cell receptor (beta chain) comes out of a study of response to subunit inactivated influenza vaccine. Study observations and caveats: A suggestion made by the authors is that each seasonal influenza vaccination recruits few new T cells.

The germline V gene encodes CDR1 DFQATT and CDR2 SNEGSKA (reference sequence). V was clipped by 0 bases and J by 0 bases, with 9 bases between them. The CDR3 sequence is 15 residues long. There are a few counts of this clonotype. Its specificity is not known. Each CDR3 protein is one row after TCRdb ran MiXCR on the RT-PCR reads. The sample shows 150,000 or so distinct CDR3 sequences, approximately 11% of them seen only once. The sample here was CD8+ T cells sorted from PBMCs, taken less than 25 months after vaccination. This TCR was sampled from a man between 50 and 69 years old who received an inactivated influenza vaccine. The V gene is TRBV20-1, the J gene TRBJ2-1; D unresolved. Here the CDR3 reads CSARDRVTSYNEQFF. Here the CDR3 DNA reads TGCAGTGCTAGAGATCGAGTCACCTCCTACAATGAGCAGTTCTTC.